This is a list of T cell receptor beta chains from one sample in a study of CD8+ T cells in alopecia areata. The table came from immunoSEQ multiplex PCR; TCRdb's copy has only in-frame clones and leaves some out. The data hold 110,000 or so clones, with roughly 58% observed a single time. The sequences come from CD8+ T cells sorted from blood, collected at week 4, from a patient treated with tofacitinib. Source of these receptors: a human donor with alopecia areata. CDR3s include the opening cysteine and the closing phenylalanine or tryptophan. Size tells how often a clone was seen (once, few, many) or the class of an expanded clone, and some rows leave it out.

size,J,V,CDR3
NA,TRBJ2-7,TRBV10-2,CASSDGGLYEQYF
NA,TRBJ2-1,TRBV30,CAWTSGDYNEQFF
NA,TRBJ2-1,TRBV13,CASSAQTGEVYNEQFF
NA,TRBJ1-4,TRBV4-1,CASSQDPPPFEKLFF
NA,TRBJ1-2,TRBV5-1,CASSTLGQGDGYTF
NA,TRBJ1-2,TRBV30,CAWSVRDLAYGYTF
once,TRBJ2-1,TRBV30,CAWIPLGNEQFF
NA,TRBJ2-7,TRBV11-2,CASSFHVGEYEQYF
NA,TRBJ2-1,TRBV29-1,CSVFAGVWGHEQFF
NA,TRBJ1-1,TRBV2,CANSENTEAFF
NA,TRBJ2-7,TRBV12-5,CASGLVPGGYSYEQYF
NA,TRBJ1-1,TRBV30,CAWIPGALMNTEAFF
NA,TRBJ2-1,TRBV13,CASSLGTGFHEQFF
NA,TRBJ1-1,TRBV30,CAWSVTRNTEAFF
NA,TRBJ2-6,TRBV15,CATSRETSGANVLTF
few,TRBJ1-4,TRBV2,CASNVRGPNEKLFF
NA,TRBJ2-5,TRBV6-1,CASSERGRNQETQYF
NA,TRBJ2-7,TRBV5-6,CASSSGTGFYEQYF
NA,TRBJ2-5,TRBV7-9,CASSSSRKASLVQETQYF
few,TRBJ1-2,TRBV13,CASSPQGRGYTF